This T cell receptor (beta chain) comes out of a study of T cells after yellow fever vaccination. Study-level information: It was SMART-Seq v4 Ultra Low Input that prepared the fractions with low cell numbers. Overall study results and limits: Subsequent to the booster, the majority of primary-vaccination clones reappeared (96% CD4, more than 70% CD8).

TCRdb redid the calling of the 5' RACE reads with MiXCR, one entry per CDR3 protein. The data show about 550,000 distinct CDR3 sequences, under 25% seen once. A remark on this clonotype: Its antigen is unknown.

The germline V gene encodes CDR1 SQVTM and CDR2 ANQGSEA. V lost 7 bases and J lost 0; bases outside the gene matches: 8. This CDR3 contains 16 residues. The clonotype originates from a man aged 30 to 45 who received the YFV17D yellow fever vaccine. This chain connects TRBV29-1 to TRBJ2-7, with 14 bases aligning to TRBD2. The source was PBMCs, collected 15 days after the yellow fever booster vaccination. The CDR3 region is CSAGGTSGSNSYEQYF. The CDR3 DNA reads TGCAGCGCCGGCGGGACTAGCGGGAGCAACTCCTACGAGCAGTACTTC.